The clone carrying this T cell receptor (beta chain) has ten or more counts. The TCR cDNA carried a universal primer site and UMIs from 5'RACE template switching. TCRdb redid the calling of the 5' RACE reads with MiXCR, one entry per CDR3 protein. Altogether 25,000 to 30,000 distinct CDR3 sequences are present, roughly 6.3% being singletons, with the ten largest covering 20% to 30%. This specimen comes from a study of T cells after yellow fever vaccination. Overall study findings and caveats: One caveat is that FACS-sorted repertoires could contain abundant clonotypes contaminating from the bulk population. At day 0, almost all vaccine-responding clonotypes escaped detection in the sorted memory subsets.

This CDR3 contains 15 residues. The germline CDR1 and CDR2 sequences are SGHVS and FQNEAQ. V lost 5 bases and J lost 4; bases outside the gene matches: 9. The clonotype comes from a man aged 25 to 40 who received the YFV17D yellow fever vaccine. The gene calls are TRBV7-8 and TRBJ2-5; 8 nucleotides match TRBD1. The sequenced sample was PBMCs, either bulk or a sorted T-cell subset (CD4+, CD8+, memory, or dextramer-sorted; not recorded which), obtained on the day of the yellow fever booster vaccination. The CDR3 sequence: CASSPHDRGGETQYF. The CDR3 DNA sequence: TGTGCCAGCAGCCCGCATGACAGGGGTGGAGAGACCCAGTACTTC.